What follows are 29 T cell receptor beta chains derived from one specimen sequenced in a study of blood T cell repertoires in COVID-19. Only in-frame clones appear in the TCRdb table, and some are missing; sequencing was by immunoSEQ multiplex PCR. This table has 150,000 to 200,000 clones, roughly 80% appearing once. The sample taken for sequencing was peripheral blood. The receptors derive from a young woman with acute or convalescent COVID-19.

V usage is TRBV6-5 and J usage is TRBJ2-5, with D perhaps TRBD2 (7 bases). V gave up 8 bases and J gave up 5 bases, with 18 bases separating them. Germline V lookup: CDR1 MNHEY, CDR2 SVGAGI. The CDR3 loop spans 14 amino acids. This chain's CDR3 is CASEAGAGTETQYF. CDR3 DNA: TGTGCCAGCGAGGCGGGGGCTGGAACTGAGACCCAGTACTTC.

V usage is TRBV19 and J usage is TRBJ1-1; perhaps TRBD1 as D (5 bases). The length of the CDR3 is 14 residues. V was pared by 4 bases and J by 3 bases, with 12 bases between. Germline loops: CDR1 LNHDA, CDR2 SQIVND (reference sequence). CDR3 amino acids: CASSTGRGYTEAFF. In DNA form, the CDR3 reads TGTGCCAGTAGTACCGGGCGGGGGTACACTGAAGCTTTCTTT.

This chain connects TRBV3-1 (or the pseudogene TRBV3-2) to TRBJ2-1; TRBD2 agrees at 11 bases. CDR3 length equals 19 residues. Germline loops: CDR1 LGHDT, CDR2 YNNKEL (reference sequence). The V and J ends lost 2 bases and 6 bases, in that order; junction bases with no gene match: 15. The CDR3 nucleotides read TGTGCCAGCAGCCAACCTATCATTTCCGGGACTAGCGGCCGCAATGAGCAGTTCTTC. It codes for CASSQPIISGTSGRNEQFF.

This sequence joins TRBV7-9 and TRBJ2-2, with TRBD1 as a possible D gene (5 bases). Looked up from germline, CDR1 is SEHNR and CDR2 is FQNEAQ (reference sequence). The CDR3 sequence is 14 residues long. V lost 7 bases and J lost 6, with 15 bases in between. The DNA of the CDR3 is TGTGCCAGCAACCAGGGTGATGTACCCGGGGAGCTGTTTTTT. It yields the protein CASNQGDVPGELFF. The variable domain in full, completed from reference TRBV7-9 and TRBJ2-2, reads DTGVSQNPRHKITKRGQNVTFRCDPISEHNRLYWYRQTLGQGPEFLTYFQNEAQLEKSRLLSDRFSAERPKGSFSTLEIQRTEQGDSAMYLCASNQGDVPGELFFGEGSRLTVL.

This chain connects TRBV5-1 to TRBJ2-6, with D uncertain. The CDR3 length is 15 residues. Germline-derived CDR1 and CDR2 are SGHRS and YFSETQ. V lost 4 bases to trimming and J lost 4 bases, with 12 bases between them. The CDR3: CASSPLRWGANVLTF. Written as DNA, the CDR3 is TGCGCCAGCAGCCCCCTTCGGTGGGGGGCCAACGTCCTGACTTTC.

The chain has TRBV4-1 and TRBJ1-1, with D hard to call. This CDR3 contains 16 residues. The V gene's germline CDR1 is MGHRA and CDR2 YSYEKL. Trimming shortened V by 2 bases and J by 5 bases, and 18 bases separated the two germline ends. The CDR3 protein is CASSQQAPAEGTEAFF. For the CDR3, the DNA is TGCGCCAGCAGCCAACAGGCCCCGGCGGAGGGTACTGAAGCTTTCTTT.

This chain links TRBV29-1 with TRBJ1-3; 8 bases match TRBD1. CDR1 and CDR2 (germline): SQVTM, ANQGSEA. V lost 7 bases, J lost 4 bases, and 6 bases stayed unmatched. This CDR3 is 13 amino acids long. DNA of the CDR3: TGCAGCGCCTGGACAGGGACCGGAAACACCATATATTTT. As protein: CSAWTGTGNTIYF.

The chain joins TRBV19 to TRBJ1-2, with D possibly TRBD1 on 6 matching bases. This CDR3 contains 16 residues. Germline loops: CDR1 LNHDA, CDR2 SQIVND (reference sequence). Between the trimmed V and J ends, which lost 4 bases and 0 bases, there was a span of 15 bases. The CDR3 protein is CASSTQGQLPNYGYTF. The DNA of the CDR3 is TGTGCCAGTAGTACCCAAGGACAGCTCCCTAACTATGGCTACACCTTC.

The sample holds a few counts of this clone. CDR3 nucleotide sequence: TGTGCCAGCAGCTTGGTTTCAAGCGTCACAGGGCAAGAGACCCAGTACTTC. Protein product: CASSLVSSVTGQETQYF. This sequence joins TRBV5-4 and TRBJ2-5; weak D call: TRBD1 (6 bases). Looked up from germline, CDR1 is SGHNT and CDR2 is YYREEE (reference sequence). Trimming cost V 0 bases and J 2 bases, with 17 bases left between them. The CDR3 runs 17 residues. Together with reference TRBV5-4 and TRBJ2-5, the CDR3 gives the full variable domain: ETGVTQSPTHLIKTRGQQVTLRCSSQSGHNTVSWYQQALGQGPQFIFQYYREEENGRGNFPPRFSGLQFPNYSSELNVNALELDDSALYLCASSLVSSVTGQETQYFGPGTRLLVL.

This sequence joins TRBV5-1 and TRBJ2-2, with D perhaps matching TRBD1 (5 bases). The germline CDR1 and CDR2 sequences are SGHRS and YFSETQ. The CDR3 has 14 amino acids. V lost 4 bases and J 4 bases, leaving 11 bases between the germline ends. In DNA, the CDR3 is TGCGCCAGCAGCCCCCTAGGGGCCACCGGGGAGCTGTTTTTT. It yields the protein CASSPLGATGELFF.

The chain uses TRBV18 and TRBJ2-2; D gene uncertain. Trimming took off 6 bases at V and 5 bases at J, with 16 bases between the two ends. The CDR3 has 15 amino acids. Germline V gene sequence: CDR1 KGHSH, CDR2 LQKENI. CDR3 DNA sequence: TGTGCCAGCTCGTCTGCCCCCGTCGGGACCGGGGAGCTGTTTTTT. Its translation: CASSSAPVGTGELFF.

The chain recombines TRBV29-1 with TRBJ2-7; TRBD1 might be the D (5 bases). This CDR3 is 14 amino acids long. V gave up 4 bases and J gave up 0 bases, with 13 bases separating them. Looked up from germline, CDR1 is SQVTM and CDR2 is ANQGSEA. CDR3 nucleotides: TGCAGCGTTGTGTCAGGGCGTAGCTCCTACGAGCAGTACTTC. Translated, it gives CSVVSGRSSYEQYF.

The CDR3 sequence is CASTTGVTYNSPLHF. The CDR3 DNA is TGTGCCAGTACCACAGGGGTCACCTATAATTCACCCCTCCACTTT. V is TRBV19 and J is TRBJ1-6, with 7 bases aligning to TRBD1. With 7 bases clipped from V and 2 bases from J, the junction kept 5 bases outside the gene matches. The CDR3 consists of 15 residues. The germline gives CDR1 LNHDA, CDR2 SQIVND (reference sequence).

The V and J genes are TRBV28 and TRBJ1-1, with a tentative D call TRBD1 (5 bases). The CDR3 contains 15 residues. Germline CDR1 and CDR2: MDHEN and SYDVKM. With 0 bases removed from V and 3 bases from J, the gap between germline ends came to 11 bases. The CDR3 DNA follows: TGTGCCAGCAGTTTATGGCAGGGTGGGGACACTGAAGCTTTCTTT. It yields the protein CASSLWQGGDTEAFF.

The CDR3 region has the DNA TGTGCCTGGAGTACAGGGGACGGCGATCAGCCCCAGCATTTT. Translation: CAWSTGDGDQPQHF. The rearrangement joins TRBV30 to TRBJ1-5; 7 nucleotides agree with TRBD1. The germline V gene encodes CDR1 GTSNPN and CDR2 SVGIG (reference sequence). This CDR3 contains 14 residues. V trimming: 2 bases; J trimming: 5 bases; junction bases outside the gene matches: 6. The full variable domain, with the rest looked up from reference TRBV30 and TRBJ1-5, is SQTIHQWPATLVQPVGSPLSLECTVEGTSNPNLYWYRQAAGRGLQLLFYSVGIGQISSEVPQNLSASRPQDRQFILSSKKLLLSDSGFYLCAWSTGDGDQPQHFGDGTRLSIL.

The rearrangement links TRBV4-1 to TRBJ2-3; 8 nucleotides match TRBD2. V trimming: 2 bases; J trimming: 0 bases; junction bases outside the gene matches: 13. The CDR3 is 19 amino acids. CDR1 is MGHRA and CDR2 is YSYEKL in the germline V gene. The CDR3 nucleotides are TGCGCCAGCAGCCAAAAACTTGCGGGGGGAATTACTAGCACAGATACGCAGTATTTT. Its translation: CASSQKLAGGITSTDTQYF.

V is TRBV7-2 and J is TRBJ1-1; D call uncertain. CDR1 is SGHTA, CDR2 FQGNSA, per germline. This CDR3 spans 15 amino acids. Trimming pared 1 base from V and 1 base from J, leaving 10 bases between. The DNA for the CDR3 is TGTGCCAGCAGCTTAGACTTTTTCGCGAACACTGAAGCTTTCTTT. Residues: CASSLDFFANTEAFF.

This chain connects TRBV6-5 to TRBJ1-2, with 7 bases matching TRBD1. Trimming cost V 10 bases and J 8 bases; bases outside gene matches: 13. The CDR3 spans 13 residues. Per the germline V gene, CDR1 is MNHEY and CDR2 is SVGAGI. In DNA form, the CDR3 reads TGTGCCACCTCAAGAGGTACAGGGGAAGGCTACACCTTC. It translates to CATSRGTGEGYTF.

The chain has TRBV5-6 and TRBJ1-6; TRBD1 agrees at 7 bases. This CDR3 region has 16 residues. V lost 0 bases and J lost 10; bases outside the gene matches: 10. CDR1 and CDR2 (germline): SGHDT, YYEEEE. This CDR3 reads CASSLERSRGSSPLHF. CDR3 in DNA: TGTGCCAGCAGCTTGGAGAGATCCAGGGGGTCATCACCCCTCCACTTT.

The chain combines TRBV5-1 with TRBJ1-1, with 7 bases lining up with TRBD1. CDR3 size: 13 residues. Per germline, CDR1 SGHRS and CDR2 YFSETQ. The V segment lost 0 bases and the J segment 10 bases; nucleotides outside the gene matches: 6. The CDR3 is CASSLDEGARAFF. As DNA, the CDR3 is TGCGCCAGCAGCTTGGATGAGGGGGCGCGAGCTTTCTTT.

This chain uses TRBV6-2 or TRBV6-3 with TRBJ1-2; tentatively, D is TRBD1 (5 bases). CDR1 and CDR2 (germline): MNHEY, SVGEGT. Trimming pared 6 bases from V and 4 bases from J, leaving 12 bases between. CDR3 length: 13 residues. The CDR3 DNA reads TGTGCCAGCAGCTCCCCGACAGTCTATGGCTACACCTTC. It is translated as CASSSPTVYGYTF.

The V and J genes are TRBV5-6 and TRBJ2-5; a weak D match, TRBD1 (5 bases). CDR1 and CDR2 (germline): SGHDT, YYEEEE. The V and J ends lost 4 bases and 4 bases respectively, with 14 bases between them. The CDR3 spans 14 residues. The CDR3 bases are TGTGCCAGCAGCGCAGACACAGGTGGAGAGACCCAGTACTTC. Translating it yields CASSADTGGETQYF.

The V and J genes are TRBV2 and TRBJ1-2; the D is unclear. The V end was cut by 6 bases, the J end by 6 bases, with 14 bases between. CDR1 and CDR2 (germline): SNHLY, FYNNEI. The CDR3 is made up of 13 amino acids. CDR3 residues: CASRSVGVDGYTF. The CDR3 DNA reads as TGTGCCAGCAGGAGCGTCGGGGTGGATGGCTACACCTTC.

This clone came up once. The rearrangement joins TRBV15 to TRBJ1-1; D ambiguous. V gave up 1 base and J gave up 7 bases, with 7 bases separating them. CDR1 and CDR2 (germline): LNHNV, YYDKDF (reference sequence). CDR3 length equals 12 residues. DNA of the CDR3: TGTGCCACCAGCAGAGTGGCAGATGAAGCTTTCTTT. It translates to CATSRVADEAFF.

The V and J genes are TRBV4-2 and TRBJ1-6, with D hard to call. The CDR3 totals 14 residues. The germline V and J ends were trimmed by 0 bases and 8 bases, with 8 bases remaining between them. Germline V CDR1 and CDR2: LGHNA, YNFKEQ. CDR3 sequence: CASSQDLRDSPLHF. The CDR3, as DNA: TGTGCCAGCAGCCAAGATCTAAGAGATTCACCCCTCCACTTT.

This clone turned up a few times. This sequence joins TRBV9 and TRBJ1-2, with 10 bases aligning to TRBD1. Germline V gene sequence: CDR1 SGDLS, CDR2 YYNGEE. J was trimmed by 8 bases and V by 0 bases; bases with no gene match: 13. This CDR3 is built from 17 residues. CDR3 amino acids: CASSVDPGQGIGVGYTF. The DNA of the CDR3 is TGTGCCAGCAGCGTAGATCCGGGACAGGGGATAGGCGTGGGCTACACCTTC.

This clone has only one observation. The chain employs TRBV28 and TRBJ1-5, with D perhaps matching TRBD1 (5 bases). The V and J ends lost 6 bases and 6 bases respectively, with 9 bases between them. CDR3 length equals 12 residues. Germline values: CDR1 MDHEN, CDR2 SYDVKM. The CDR3, as DNA: TGTGCCAGCAGCGGGGGTTTTCAGCCCCAGCATTTT. This translates into CASSGGFQPQHF. The variable domain in full, completed from reference TRBV28 and TRBJ1-5, reads DVKVTQSSRYLVKRTGEKVFLECVQDMDHENMFWYRQDPGLGLRLIYFSYDVKMKEKGDIPEGYSVSREKKERFSLILESASTNQTSMYLCASSGGFQPQHFGDGTRLSIL.

This chain connects TRBV29-1 to TRBJ2-3, with 7 bases matching TRBD2. Germline CDR1 SQVTM, CDR2 ANQGSEA. Trimming took 4 bases from V and 0 from J; bases not matched to a gene: 1. The CDR3 is 13 amino acids. The CDR3 protein is CSVVGGSTDTQYF. The CDR3, as DNA: TGCAGCGTTGTGGGGGGGAGCACAGATACGCAGTATTTT.

The rearrangement joins TRBV6-5 to TRBJ2-1; D possibly corresponds to TRBD1 (5 bases). V was trimmed by 6 bases and J by 8 bases, leaving 17 bases between them. Germline V gives CDR1 MNHEY, CDR2 SVGAGI. This CDR3 comprises 14 residues. The chain's CDR3 is CASRQGLLKDEQFF. CDR3 sequence (DNA): TGTGCCAGCAGGCAGGGCCTGCTTAAGGATGAGCAGTTCTTC.